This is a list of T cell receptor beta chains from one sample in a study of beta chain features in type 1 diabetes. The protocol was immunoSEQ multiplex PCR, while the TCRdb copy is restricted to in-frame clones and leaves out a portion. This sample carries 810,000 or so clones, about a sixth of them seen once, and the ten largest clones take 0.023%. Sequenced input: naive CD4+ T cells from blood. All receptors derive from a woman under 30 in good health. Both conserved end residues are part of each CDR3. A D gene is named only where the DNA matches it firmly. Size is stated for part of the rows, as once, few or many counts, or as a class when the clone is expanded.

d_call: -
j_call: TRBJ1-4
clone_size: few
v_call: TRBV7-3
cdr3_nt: TGTGCCAGCAGCTTAGTGTTTAATGAAAAACTGTTTTTT
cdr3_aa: CASSLVFNEKLFF

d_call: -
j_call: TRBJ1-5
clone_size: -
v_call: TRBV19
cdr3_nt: TGTGCCAGTAGTCAATATAGCAATCAGCCCCAGCATTTT
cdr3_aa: CASSQYSNQPQHF

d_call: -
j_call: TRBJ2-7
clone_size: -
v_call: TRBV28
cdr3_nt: TGTGCCAGCAAATTTTACGGAGGGAGCTCCTACGAGCAGTACTTC
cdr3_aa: CASKFYGGSSYEQYF

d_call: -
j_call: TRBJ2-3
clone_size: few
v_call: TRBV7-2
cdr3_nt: TGTGCCAGCAGCTTGCCCGGGACAGATACGCAGTATTTT
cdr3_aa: CASSLPGTDTQYF

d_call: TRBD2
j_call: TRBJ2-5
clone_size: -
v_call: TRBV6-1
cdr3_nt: TGTGCCAGCAGTACCGGGAGGGCGTGGGAGACCCAGTACTTC
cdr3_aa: CASSTGRAWETQYF

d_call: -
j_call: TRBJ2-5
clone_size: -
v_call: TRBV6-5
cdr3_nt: TGTGCCAGCAGTTACGACTCCGGAGCGGGCCAAGAGACCCAGTACTTC
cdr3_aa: CASSYDSGAGQETQYF

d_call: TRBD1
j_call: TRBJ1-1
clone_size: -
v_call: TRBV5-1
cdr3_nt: TGCGCCAGCAGCGGGGGACAGGCCGCCGGCACTGAAGCTTTCTTT
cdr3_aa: CASSGGQAAGTEAFF

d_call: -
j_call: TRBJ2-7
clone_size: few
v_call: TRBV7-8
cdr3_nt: TGTGCCAGCAGCTTAGAATCGGCGGAACCCTACGAGCAGTACTTC
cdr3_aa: CASSLESAEPYEQYF

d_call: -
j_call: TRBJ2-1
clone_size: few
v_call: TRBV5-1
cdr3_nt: TGCGCCAGCAGCTTGGGACTGCCCAACAATGAGCAGTTCTTC
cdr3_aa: CASSLGLPNNEQFF

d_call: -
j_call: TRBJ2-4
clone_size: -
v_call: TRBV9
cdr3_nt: TGTGCCAGCAGCGTAACACAAGCCAAAAACATTCAGTACTTC
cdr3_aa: CASSVTQAKNIQYF

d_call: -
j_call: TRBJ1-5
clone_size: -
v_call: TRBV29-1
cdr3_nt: TGCAGCGTTGAGGATCTTGGACAGAATAGCAATCAGCCCCAGCATTTT
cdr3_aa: CSVEDLGQNSNQPQHF

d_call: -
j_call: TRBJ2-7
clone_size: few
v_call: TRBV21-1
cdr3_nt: TGTGCCAGCAGCAAAGTCCCGGTATCAGGGACAGCTTACGAGCAGTACTTC
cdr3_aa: CASSKVPVSGTAYEQYF

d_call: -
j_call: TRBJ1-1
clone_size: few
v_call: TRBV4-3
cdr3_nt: TGCGCCAGCAGCCAACGACAGAACACTGAAGCTTTCTTT
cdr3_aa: CASSQRQNTEAFF

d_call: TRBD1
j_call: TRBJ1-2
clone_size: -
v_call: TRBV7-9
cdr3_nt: TGTGCCAGCAGCTTAGGACGGACAGGGGATACCAGGGGCTACACCTTC
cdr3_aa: CASSLGRTGDTRGYTF

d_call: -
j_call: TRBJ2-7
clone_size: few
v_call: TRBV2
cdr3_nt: TGTGCCAGCAGTGAATTGGTAGGGACCACGGGACGAGTACCCCACTACGAGCAGTACTTC
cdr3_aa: CASSELVGTTGRVPHYEQYF

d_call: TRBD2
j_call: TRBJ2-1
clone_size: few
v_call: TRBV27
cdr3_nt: TGTGCCAGCAAAGGTGGGGGGACTATAAACTACAATGAGCAGTTCTTC
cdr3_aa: CASKGGGTINYNEQFF

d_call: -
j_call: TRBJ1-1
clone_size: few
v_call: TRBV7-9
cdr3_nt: TGTGCCAGCAGCTTAGGTACAGGGATGGTCGGAGCTTTCTTT
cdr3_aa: CASSLGTGMVGAFF

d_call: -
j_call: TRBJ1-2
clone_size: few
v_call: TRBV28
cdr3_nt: TGTGCCAGCAACACAGATCCTAACTATGGCTACACCTTC
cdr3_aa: CASNTDPNYGYTF

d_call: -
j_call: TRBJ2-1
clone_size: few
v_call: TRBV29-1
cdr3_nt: TGCAGCGTTGGACAGTTTGATCTGGGGAAGTACAATGAGCAGTTCTTC
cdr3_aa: CSVGQFDLGKYNEQFF

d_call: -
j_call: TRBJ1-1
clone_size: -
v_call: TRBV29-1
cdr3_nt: TGCAGCAAGACGTGGGGGGCTGGGACTGAAGCTTTCTTT
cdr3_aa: CSKTWGAGTEAFF

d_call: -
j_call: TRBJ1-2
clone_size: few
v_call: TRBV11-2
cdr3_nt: TGTGCCAGCAGCCCCACCGGGTCCCACTATGGCTACACCTTC
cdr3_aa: CASSPTGSHYGYTF

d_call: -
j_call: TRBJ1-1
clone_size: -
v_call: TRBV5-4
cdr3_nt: TGTGCCAGCAGCTTGGATTCGGGGTGGCAGGGAGGCACTGAAGCTTTCTTT
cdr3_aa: CASSLDSGWQGGTEAFF

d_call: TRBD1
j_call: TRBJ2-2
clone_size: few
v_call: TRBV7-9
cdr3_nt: TGTGCCAGCAGCTTAACCCGGGACAGCACCGGGGAGCTGTTTTTT
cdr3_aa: CASSLTRDSTGELFF

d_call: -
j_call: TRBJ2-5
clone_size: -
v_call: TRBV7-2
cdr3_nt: TGTGCCAGCAGTTCCGATTACAGGATCCAAGAGACCCAGTACTTC
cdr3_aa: CASSSDYRIQETQYF

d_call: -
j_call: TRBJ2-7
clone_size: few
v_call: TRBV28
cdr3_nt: TGTGCCAGCGGATCGCCCGGGACCCCGTCCTACGAGCAGTACTTC
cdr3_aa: CASGSPGTPSYEQYF

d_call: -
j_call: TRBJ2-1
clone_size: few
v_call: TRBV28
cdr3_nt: TGTGCCAGCTGGGAGTCCTACAATGAGCAGTTCTTC
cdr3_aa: CASWESYNEQFF

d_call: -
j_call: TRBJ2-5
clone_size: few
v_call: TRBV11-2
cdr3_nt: TGTGCCAGCAGCCCGCGGGGGCGCAGGGAGACCCAGTACTTC
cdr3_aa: CASSPRGRRETQYF

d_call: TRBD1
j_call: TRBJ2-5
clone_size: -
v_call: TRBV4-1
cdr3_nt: TGCGCCAGCAGCCAACGACAGGGAAAAGAGACCCAGTACTTC
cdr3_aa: CASSQRQGKETQYF

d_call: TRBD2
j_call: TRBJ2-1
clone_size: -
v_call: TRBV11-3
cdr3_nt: TGTGCCAGCAGCTCAACCCCACATGCGGGAGGTTTCAATGAGCAGTTCTTC
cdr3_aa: CASSSTPHAGGFNEQFF

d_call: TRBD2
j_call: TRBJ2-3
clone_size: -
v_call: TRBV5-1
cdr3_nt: TGCGCCAGCAGCCGCGGGAGCGAGACGCGCACAGATACGCAGTATTTT
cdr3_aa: CASSRGSETRTDTQYF

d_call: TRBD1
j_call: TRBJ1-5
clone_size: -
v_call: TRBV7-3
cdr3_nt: TGTGCCAGCAGCCTATGGGACAGGAGAAATAATCAGCCCCAGCATTTT
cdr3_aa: CASSLWDRRNNQPQHF

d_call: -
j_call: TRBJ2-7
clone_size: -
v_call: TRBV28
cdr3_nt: TGTGCCAGCAGTTTTGTTGTTGGGGGGGACACCTCCTACGAGCAGTACTTC
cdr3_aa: CASSFVVGGDTSYEQYF

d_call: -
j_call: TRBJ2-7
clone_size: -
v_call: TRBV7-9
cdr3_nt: TGTGCCAGCAGCTTAGCGGCCAGGGTCTACGAGCAGTACTTC
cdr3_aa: CASSLAARVYEQYF

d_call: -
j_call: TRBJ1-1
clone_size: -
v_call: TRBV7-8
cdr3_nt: TGTGCCAGCAGCGGAAGAAGGACCCCCCCGGAGGCTTTCTTT
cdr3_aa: CASSGRRTPPEAFF

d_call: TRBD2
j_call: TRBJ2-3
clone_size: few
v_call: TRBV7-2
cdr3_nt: TGTGCCAGCAGCTTACCCGGGACTAAAATCACAGATACGCAGTATTTT
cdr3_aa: CASSLPGTKITDTQYF

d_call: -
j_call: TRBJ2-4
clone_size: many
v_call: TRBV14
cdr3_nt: TGTGCCAGCAGCCGTTATACCGAGATTCAGTACTTC
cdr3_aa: CASSRYTEIQYF

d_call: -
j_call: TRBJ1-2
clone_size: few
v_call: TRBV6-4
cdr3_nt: TGTGCCAGCAGTGAGGAGGCCAGGGGAATAGGTGGCTACACCTTC
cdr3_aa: CASSEEARGIGGYTF

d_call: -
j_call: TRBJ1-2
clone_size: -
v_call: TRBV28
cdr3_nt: TGTGCCAGCAGTCCTTCCGCCATTAATTACTATGGCTACACCTTC
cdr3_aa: CASSPSAINYYGYTF